The source of this T cell receptor (beta chain) is a study of blood T cell repertoires in COVID-19. About the research overall: Acute-phase and convalescent COVID-19 samples originated in the United States, Italy and Spain.

The repertoire was sequenced with immunoSEQ multiplex PCR; TCRdb's copy has only in-frame clones and lacks some. Of about 150,000 clones listed, approximately 79% were seen once; the top ten hold over 8.5%. The CDR3 contains 14 residues. The V and J ends lost 5 bases and 4 bases, in that order; junction bases with no gene match: 7. Germline assignment: CDR1 MNHEY and CDR2 SVGAGI. The TCR sequence derives from a man aged 45-65 years with active or convalescent COVID-19. The V call is TRBV6-5, the J call TRBJ2-7; 8 bases are a match to TRBD2. Input material: peripheral blood. Here the CDR3 reads CASSTGTRIYEQYF. DNA for the CDR3: TGTGCCAGCAGTACCGGGACTAGAATTTACGAGCAGTACTTC.